The entry below describes one T cell receptor beta chain. The antigen is undetermined. This sample was included in a study of B cell selection in AIRE deficiency. Per germline, CDR1 MRHNA and CDR2 SNTAGT. Trimming removed 0 bases at V and 6 bases at J, with 9 bases between. The CDR3 loop spans 13 amino acids. Overall study findings and caveats: Healthy Tconv contained around two fifths of shared healthy Treg sequences; only TCRbeta sequenced. AIRE-deficient Tconv and Treg repertoires matched healthy donors in TCRBV, CDR3 length, diversity. CDR3s were shorter in shared Treg sequences, reflecting few non-templated nucleotide insertions. Patient Tconv cells held 25% to 35% of Treg sequences shared by healthy donors.

Produced via immunoSEQ multiplex PCR; TCRdb's table is partial and in-frame only. The sample shows tens of thousands of clones, around 97% of them seen only once. Conventional CD4 T cells were sorted as CD4+CD127+ cells. The chain uses TRBV6-4 and TRBJ2-7, with D perhaps matching TRBD1 (6 bases). This TCR came from a human donor with AIRE deficiency. The sample comprised conventional CD4+ T cells sorted from PBMCs. CDR3 amino acids: CASSDSIGGEQYF. Here the CDR3 DNA reads TGTGCCAGCAGTGACTCGATAGGGGGCGAGCAGTACTTC.